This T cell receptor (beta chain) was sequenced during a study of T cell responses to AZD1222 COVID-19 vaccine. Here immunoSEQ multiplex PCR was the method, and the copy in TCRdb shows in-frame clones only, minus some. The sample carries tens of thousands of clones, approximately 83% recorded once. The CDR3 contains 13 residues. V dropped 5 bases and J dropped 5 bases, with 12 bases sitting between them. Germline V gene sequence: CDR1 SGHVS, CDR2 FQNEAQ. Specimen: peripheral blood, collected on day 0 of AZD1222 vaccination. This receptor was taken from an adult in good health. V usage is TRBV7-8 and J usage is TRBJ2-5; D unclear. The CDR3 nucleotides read TGTGCCAGCAGCGCCCCAATCCCGGAGACCCAGTACTTC. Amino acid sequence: CASSAPIPETQYF.